This entry lists 30 T cell receptor beta chains sequenced from one sample in a study of blood T cell repertoires in COVID-19. This table comes from immunoSEQ multiplex PCR, and its TCRdb copy is limited to in-frame clones, with some not included. The table shows some 260,000 clones, with roughly 90% occurring only once. The sequenced material came from PBMCs or T cells enriched from blood (not recorded which). These receptors originate from a woman in her 30s with acute COVID-19.

The V call is TRBV11-2, the J call TRBJ2-7; TRBD1 might be the D (6 bases). CDR3 length: 14 amino acids. Deletions cut 2 bases from V and 3 bases from J, with 11 bases between. The germline CDR1 and CDR2 sequences are SGHAT and FQNNGV. The CDR3 sequence: CASSLRRQDYEQYF. For the CDR3, the DNA is TGTGCCAGCAGCTTAAGGCGACAGGACTACGAGCAGTACTTC.

J is TRBJ1-5 and V is TRBV19; D might be TRBD1 (6 bases). Germline CDR1 LNHDA, CDR2 SQIVND (reference sequence). This CDR3 contains 16 residues. Trimming removed 9 bases at V and 1 base at J, with 19 bases between. The CDR3 bases are TGTGCCAGCCGGGACACAGGGCGGGGGAGCAATCAGCCCCAGCATTTT. Protein: CASRDTGRGSNQPQHF.

The CDR3 protein is CASSKRGGGTAPYFSGNTIYF. In nucleotides, the CDR3 is TGTGCCAGCAGCAAAAGGGGCGGCGGGACAGCGCCGTACTTCTCTGGAAACACCATATATTTT. The rearrangement joins TRBV21-1 to TRBJ1-3; the table's TRBD1 call for D was not verified on the DNA. TRBV21-1 is given as a pseudogene. CDR3 length: 21 amino acids.

The chain uses TRBV18 and TRBJ1-1, with a possible D match to TRBD1 (6 bases). CDR3 length: 16 residues. V lost 0 bases and J 4 bases, leaving 15 bases between the germline ends. From germline, CDR1 is KGHSH and CDR2 LQKENI. DNA of the CDR3: TGTGCCAGCTCACCACCCTTTGCGGGGGCGCCCACTGAAGCTTTCTTT. Encoded protein: CASSPPFAGAPTEAFF.

Comments on this clone: The same CDR3 also results from other DNA sequences found in this sample. The chain recombines TRBV11-2 with TRBJ1-1, with D unresolved. V was cut by 5 bases and J by 1 base, with 8 bases left in between. This CDR3 is built from 13 residues. The germline CDR1 and CDR2 sequences are SGHAT and FQNNGV. DNA for the CDR3: TGTGCCAGCAGCCCCTCAGGGAACACTGAAGCTTTCTTT. Protein sequence: CASSPSGNTEAFF. The full variable domain, rest sourced from reference TRBV11-2 and TRBJ1-1, is EAGVAQSPRYKIIEKRQSVAFWCNPISGHATLYWYQQILGQGPKLLIQFQNNGVVDDSQLPKDRFSAERLKGVDSTLKIQPAKLEDSAVYLCASSPSGNTEAFFGQGTRLTVV.

The rearrangement uses TRBV7-9 and TRBJ2-2; 10 positions match TRBD1. Germline values: CDR1 SEHNR, CDR2 FQNEAQ (reference sequence). The CDR3 covers 13 residues. The V segment lost 5 bases and the J segment 6 bases; nucleotides outside the gene matches: 0. The CDR3 DNA is TGTGCCAGCAGCGGACAGGGGGCCGGGGAGCTGTTTTTT. Its protein product is CASSGQGAGELFF.

The V and J genes are TRBV7-9 and TRBJ1-3, with TRBD1 matching over 9 bases. Germline V gives CDR1 SEHNR, CDR2 FQNEAQ (reference sequence). This CDR3 contains 15 residues. The V gene end was trimmed by 5 bases and the J gene end by 4 bases; junction bases not matched to a gene: 6. CDR3 DNA sequence: TGTGCCAGCAGCGGGGACAGGGAAATCGGAAACACCATATATTTT. Residues: CASSGDREIGNTIYF. Combining the CDR3 with reference TRBV7-9 and TRBJ1-3 gives the whole variable domain DTGVSQNPRHKITKRGQNVTFRCDPISEHNRLYWYRQTLGQGPEFLTYFQNEAQLEKSRLLSDRFSAERPKGSFSTLEIQRTEQGDSAMYLCASSGDREIGNTIYFGEGSWLTVV.

This clone has just one count. CDR3 bases: TGTGCCAGCAGCCGACAGATTAACTATGGCTACACCTTC. Amino acids: CASSRQINYGYTF. The chain couples TRBV7-8 to TRBJ1-2; weak D call: TRBD1 (5 bases). V dropped 5 bases and J dropped 1 base, with 8 bases sitting between them. The V gene's germline CDR1 is SGHVS and CDR2 FQNEAQ. This CDR3 contains 13 residues. Drawing the rest from reference TRBV7-8 and TRBJ1-2, the complete variable domain is GAGVSQSPRYKVAKRGQDVALRCDPISGHVSLFWYQQALGQGPEFLTYFQNEAQLDKSGLPSDRFFAERPEGSVSTLKIQRTQQEDSAVYLCASSRQINYGYTFGSGTRLTVV.

The chain employs TRBV29-1 and TRBJ2-1; no reliable D call. The CDR3 loop spans 13 amino acids. Trimming removed 7 bases at V and 0 bases at J, with 10 bases between. Germline V gene data show CDR1 as SQVTM and CDR2 as ANQGSEA. Here the CDR3 reads CSGASTSYNEQFF. The CDR3 DNA follows: TGCAGCGGAGCGTCTACCTCCTACAATGAGCAGTTCTTC.

The J gene is TRBJ2-7, the V gene TRBV5-4, with TRBD1 matching 9 bases. V lost 4 bases and J lost 3; bases outside the gene matches: 11. In germline, CDR1 is SGHNT, CDR2 YYREEE (reference sequence). This CDR3 is built from 16 residues. The CDR3 nucleotides are TGTGCCAGCAGCGCCGCCGGGACAGGGCTGGTCTACGAGCAGTACTTC. Its protein product is CASSAAGTGLVYEQYF.

The CDR3 sequence: CASGVGGVSPLHF. CDR3 DNA: TGTGCCAGCGGGGTGGGGGGTGTCTCACCCCTCCACTTT. The chain combines TRBV28 with TRBJ1-6; D is possibly TRBD1 (5 bases). With 8 bases removed from V and 10 bases from J, the gap between germline ends came to 15 bases. CDR3 length equals 13 residues. Germline CDR1 MDHEN, CDR2 SYDVKM.

The chain joins TRBV7-9 to TRBJ2-1; weak D call: TRBD2 (6 bases). The germline V gene has CDR1 SEHNR and CDR2 FQNEAQ (reference sequence). There are 15 residues in the CDR3. V lost 1 base and J lost 6, with 13 bases in between. CDR3 bases: TGTGCCAGCAGCTTAGTGCGGACTACCCTCAATGAGCAGTTCTTC. As protein: CASSLVRTTLNEQFF.

This clone was found once. The V call is TRBV7-9, the J call TRBJ1-2, with 10 nucleotides matching TRBD1. From germline, CDR1 is SEHNR and CDR2 FQNEAQ (reference sequence). This CDR3 spans 15 amino acids. The ends lost 4 bases at V and 8 bases at J; junction bases unmatched: 10. CDR3 DNA: TGTGCCAGCAGCTCACCAGAGACAGGGGGCTGGGGCTACACCTTC. The encoded protein is CASSSPETGGWGYTF.

This chain links TRBV19 with TRBJ2-2, with D possibly matching TRBD2 (5 bases). Germline loops: CDR1 LNHDA, CDR2 SQIVND (reference sequence). This CDR3 region has 15 residues. Trimming shortened V by 7 bases and J by 1 base, and 13 bases separated the two germline ends. CDR3: CASTQEGKNTGELFF. Here the CDR3 DNA reads TGTGCCAGTACCCAAGAGGGAAAGAACACCGGGGAGCTGTTTTTT.

The V and J genes are TRBV2 and TRBJ1-1; no clear D. This CDR3 has 14 residues. CDR1 and CDR2 from the germline V gene are SNHLY and FYNNEI. The germline V and J ends were trimmed by 8 bases and 0 bases, with 13 bases remaining between them. The CDR3 is CASAATSLNTEAFF. Here the CDR3 DNA reads TGTGCCAGCGCCGCGACTTCTTTGAACACTGAAGCTTTCTTT.

The V gene is TRBV9, the J gene TRBJ2-2, with TRBD1 identical over 9 bases. The germline gives CDR1 SGDLS, CDR2 YYNGEE. The CDR3 spans 17 residues. The V and J ends lost 0 bases and 6 bases, in that order; junction bases with no gene match: 9. The DNA of the CDR3 is TGTGCCAGCAGCGTAGATCCGGGACAGGGACCTCCCGGGGAGCTGTTTTTT. Its translation is CASSVDPGQGPPGELFF. Drawing the rest from reference TRBV9 and TRBJ2-2, the complete variable domain is DSGVTQTPKHLITATGQRVTLRCSPRSGDLSVYWYQQSLDQGLQFLIQYYNGEERAKGNILERFSAQQFPDLHSELNLSSLELGDSALYFCASSVDPGQGPPGELFFGEGSRLTVL.

This clone occurred once. The chain employs TRBV5-6 and TRBJ2-5; 8 bases are shared with TRBD1. The germline V gene encodes CDR1 SGHDT and CDR2 YYEEEE. The CDR3 runs 14 residues. V dropped 7 bases and J dropped 0; count of bases not matched to a gene: 5. CDR3 sequence (DNA): TGTGCCAGCCTAGACAGGGGATACCAAGAGACCCAGTACTTC. It specifies CASLDRGYQETQYF.

This clone was picked up one time. The chain combines TRBV9 with TRBJ2-3, with TRBD1 as a possible D gene (5 bases). The CDR3 is made up of 14 amino acids. V was pared by 2 bases and J by 2 bases, with 9 bases between. CDR1 SGDLS and CDR2 YYNGEE come from the germline V gene. The CDR3 loop is CASSVDRDTDTQYF. CDR3 in DNA: TGTGCCAGCAGCGTCGACAGAGACACAGATACGCAGTATTTT.

The rearrangement uses TRBV18 and TRBJ2-6; D perhaps matches TRBD1 (6 bases). The CDR3 is 18 amino acids. Germline lookup yields CDR1 KGHSH and CDR2 LQKENI. Trimming stripped 3 bases from V and 0 bases from J, with 15 bases between. DNA for the CDR3: TGTGCCAGCTCACCCAAAGGACAGTCGCACTCTGGGGCCAACGTCCTGACTTTC. Translating gives CASSPKGQSHSGANVLTF.

The J gene is TRBJ1-4, the V gene TRBV9, with TRBD1 identical over 11 bases. There are 17 residues in the CDR3. Losses at the gene ends were 0 bases for V and 5 bases for J; bases not matched to a gene: 6. The V gene's germline CDR1 is SGDLS and CDR2 YYNGEE. The CDR3 DNA reads as TGTGCCAGCAGCGTAGGAAGGACAGGGGGCTTAAATGAAAAACTGTTTTTT. It codes for CASSVGRTGGLNEKLFF.

The V and J genes are TRBV18 and TRBJ1-4, with D possibly matching TRBD1 (5 bases). CDR1 KGHSH and CDR2 LQKENI come from the germline V gene. This CDR3 has 13 residues. V was pared by 8 bases and J by 8 bases, with 15 bases between. CDR3 DNA: TGTGCCAGCCGGGACTCAAAAGTAGAAAAACTGTTTTTT. This sequence encodes CASRDSKVEKLFF.

The genes are TRBV7-8 and TRBJ1-5; D is perhaps TRBD1 (6 bases). Trimming stripped 5 bases from V and 7 bases from J, with 12 bases between. Germline-derived CDR1 and CDR2 are SGHVS and FQNEAQ. CDR3 length: 13 residues. CDR3 region: CASSPTGTQPQHF. CDR3 DNA: TGTGCCAGCAGCCCCACAGGGACCCAGCCCCAGCATTTT.

This chain joins TRBV29-1 and TRBJ1-4, with a possible D match to TRBD1 (6 bases). Germline V gene sequence: CDR1 SQVTM, CDR2 ANQGSEA. Trimming shortened V by 4 bases and J by 5 bases, and 11 bases separated the two germline ends. This CDR3 is 13 amino acids long. The CDR3 DNA is TGCAGCGTTGCAGGGGACCCCAATGAAAAACTGTTTTTT. This translates into CSVAGDPNEKLFF.

As regards this clone: This sample includes further DNA sequences coding for the same CDR3. V and J are TRBV12-3 or TRBV12-4 and TRBJ2-1; D unresolved. CDR3 length: 13 amino acids. V was shortened by 3 bases and J by 4 bases, with 7 bases between the two germline ends. The CDR3 here is CASSFSSYNEQFF. The DNA for the CDR3 is TGTGCCAGCAGTTTTTCCTCTTACAATGAGCAGTTCTTC.

V gene TRBV28 combines with J gene TRBJ1-5; no clear D gene. Germline V gene data show CDR1 as MDHEN and CDR2 as SYDVKM. Trimming took 5 bases from V and 3 from J, leaving 11 bases between them. There are 14 residues in the CDR3. CDR3 DNA: TGTGCCAGCAGTCGAAACAGATTCAATCAGCCCCAGCATTTT. Translating gives CASSRNRFNQPQHF.

The V and J genes are TRBV19 and TRBJ1-6, with 8 bases that match TRBD1. Germline V gives CDR1 LNHDA, CDR2 SQIVND (reference sequence). J was trimmed by 14 bases and V by 5 bases; bases with no gene match: 17. The CDR3 runs to 16 residues. The CDR3 DNA follows: TGTGCCAGTAGTGTCTACTTAGGACAGGGCCTGGGATCCCTCCACTTT. It translates to CASSVYLGQGLGSLHF.

The chain is built from TRBV19 and TRBJ2-3; maybe TRBD1 (6 bases). CDR1 is LNHDA, CDR2 SQIVND, per germline (reference sequence). This CDR3 contains 16 residues. V dropped 3 bases and J dropped 0 bases, with 13 bases sitting between them. The CDR3 DNA follows: TGTGCCAGTAGTATCGCGACAGGTACTAGCACAGATACGCAGTATTTT. This encodes CASSIATGTSTDTQYF.

The CDR3: CASSSRSAEPQHF. CDR3 sequence (DNA): TGTGCCAGTAGTAGCCGCAGTGCGGAGCCCCAGCATTTT. The chain couples TRBV19 to TRBJ1-5; D not resolved. This CDR3 has 13 residues. V was trimmed by 4 bases and J by 8 bases, leaving 12 bases between them. Germline CDR1 and CDR2: LNHDA and SQIVND (reference sequence).

V gene TRBV6-5 combines with J gene TRBJ1-6; 10 nucleotides agree with TRBD1. The germline V gene encodes CDR1 MNHEY and CDR2 SVGAGI. The CDR3 sequence is 15 residues long. The junction had 2 bases not matched to a gene; V was cut back by 0 bases and J by 9 bases. This chain's CDR3 is CASSYSGQGSSPLHF. In nucleotides, the CDR3 is TGTGCCAGCAGTTACTCGGGACAGGGGTCTTCACCCCTCCACTTT.

This chain links TRBV24-1 with TRBJ2-5, with 9 bases fitting TRBD2. V gave up 3 bases and J gave up 4 bases; unmatched junction bases: 11. Germline values: CDR1 KGHDR, CDR2 SFDVKD. CDR3 length: 17 residues. CDR3: CATSDTHSGGLAETQYF. The CDR3 nucleotides read TGTGCCACCAGTGATACCCATAGCGGGGGATTGGCAGAGACCCAGTACTTC.